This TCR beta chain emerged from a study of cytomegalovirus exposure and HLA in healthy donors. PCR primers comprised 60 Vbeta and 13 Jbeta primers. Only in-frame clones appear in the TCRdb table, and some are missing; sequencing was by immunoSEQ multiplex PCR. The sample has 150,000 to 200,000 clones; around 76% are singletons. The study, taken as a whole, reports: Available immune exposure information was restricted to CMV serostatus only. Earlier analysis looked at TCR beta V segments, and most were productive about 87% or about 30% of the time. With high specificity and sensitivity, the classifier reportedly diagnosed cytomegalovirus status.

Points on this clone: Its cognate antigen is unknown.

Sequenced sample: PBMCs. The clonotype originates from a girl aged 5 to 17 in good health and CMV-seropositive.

This chain's CDR3 is CASSPTGELFF. The CDR3 nucleotides read TGTGCCAGCAGTCCGACCGGGGAGCTGTTTTTT. The J gene is TRBJ2-2, the V gene TRBV28; D is uncertain. This CDR3 is 11 amino acids long. Trimming pared 5 bases from V and 5 bases from J, leaving 3 bases between. The germline gives CDR1 MDHEN, CDR2 SYDVKM. Combining the CDR3 with reference TRBV28 and TRBJ2-2 gives the whole variable domain DVKVTQSSRYLVKRTGEKVFLECVQDMDHENMFWYRQDPGLGLRLIYFSYDVKMKEKGDIPEGYSVSREKKERFSLILESASTNQTSMYLCASSPTGELFFGEGSRLTVL.